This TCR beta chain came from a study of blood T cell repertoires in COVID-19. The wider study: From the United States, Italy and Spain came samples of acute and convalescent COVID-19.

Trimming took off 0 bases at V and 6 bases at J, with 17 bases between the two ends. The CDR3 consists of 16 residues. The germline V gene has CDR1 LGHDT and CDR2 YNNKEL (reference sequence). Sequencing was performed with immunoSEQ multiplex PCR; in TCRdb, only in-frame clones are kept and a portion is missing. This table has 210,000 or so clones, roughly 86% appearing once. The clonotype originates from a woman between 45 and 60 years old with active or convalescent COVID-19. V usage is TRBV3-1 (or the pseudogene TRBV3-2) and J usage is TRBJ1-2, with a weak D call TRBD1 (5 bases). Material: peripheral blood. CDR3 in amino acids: CASSQDFGRAGDGYTF. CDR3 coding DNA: TGTGCCAGCAGCCAAGATTTCGGCAGGGCCGGAGATGGCTACACCTTC.